This TCR beta chain stems from a study of OX40 agonist ivuxolimab in advanced cancers. Study-level background: A diagnosis of hepatocellular carcinoma, melanoma, renal cell or head and neck cancer was present in dose-escalation patients. A mean age of about 56 years, range 23 to 79, was recorded, and 80% to 90% were male.

CDR3 length: 14 amino acids. The germline V gene encodes CDR1 MNHEY and CDR2 SVGAGI. With 2 bases removed from V and 11 bases from J, the gap between germline ends came to 18 bases. Sequencing used immunoSEQ multiplex PCR; TCRdb keeps in-frame clones, though not all of them. The sample consists of 50,000 to 70,000 clones, approximately 79% of them appearing once. Worth noting for this clone: Its antigen is undetermined.

Study-level results: Within 6 weeks, CD4+ and CD8+ blood T cells expanded clonally at 0.1 to 3.0 mg/kg.

The source of this sequence is an adult with an advanced solid tumor such as melanoma, head and neck, liver or kidney cancer. The gene calls are TRBV6-5 and TRBJ1-2; TRBD1 is a possible D gene (5 bases). Sequenced material: CD4+ or CD8+ T cells sorted from blood, taken in a trial of the OX40 agonist ivuxolimab. CDR3 residues: CASSYMGTASGYTF. Written as DNA, the CDR3 is TGTGCCAGCAGTTACATGGGGACGGCCTCTGGGTACACCTTC.